This T cell receptor beta chain was documented in a study of cytomegalovirus exposure and HLA in healthy donors. Study-wide points: A later analysis found most CMV-associated TCR beta chains apparently HLA-restricted. In a later analysis, TCR beta V- and J-gene trimming was associated with a missense DCLRE1C variant. Among immune exposure information, only CMV serostatus was available.

60 Vbeta and 13 Jbeta primers were used in PCR. Sequenced by immunoSEQ multiplex PCR; TCRdb stores in-frame clones only, minus some. Among more than 100,000 clones listed, around 69% were seen once. Deletions cut 6 bases from V and 0 bases from J, with 15 bases between. CDR3 length: 14 amino acids. CDR1 and CDR2 (germline): SQVTM, ANQGSEA. About this clone: Its antigen is unknown.

The chain links TRBV29-1 to TRBJ2-7, with TRBD1 as a possible D gene (8 bases). This clonotype originated in a woman in her thirties or forties in good health and CMV-seropositive. The source material was PBMCs. The CDR3, as DNA: TGCAGCGTCAAACAGGGGGGGTTCTCCTACGAGCAGTACTTC. Its protein product is CSVKQGGFSYEQYF.